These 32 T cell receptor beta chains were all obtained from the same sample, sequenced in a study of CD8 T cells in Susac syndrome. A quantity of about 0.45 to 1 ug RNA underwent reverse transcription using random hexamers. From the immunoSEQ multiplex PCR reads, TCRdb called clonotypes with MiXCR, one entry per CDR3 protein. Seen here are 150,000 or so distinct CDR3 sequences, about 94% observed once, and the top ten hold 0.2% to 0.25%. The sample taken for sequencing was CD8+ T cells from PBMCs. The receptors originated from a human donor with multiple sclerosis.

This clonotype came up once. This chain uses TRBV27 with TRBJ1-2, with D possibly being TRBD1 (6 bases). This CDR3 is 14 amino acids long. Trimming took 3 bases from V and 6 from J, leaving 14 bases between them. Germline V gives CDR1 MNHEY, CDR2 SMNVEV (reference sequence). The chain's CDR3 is CASSFASGANGYTF. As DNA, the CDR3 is TGTGCCAGCAGTTTCGCCTCGGGGGCTAATGGCTACACCTTC.

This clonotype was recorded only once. The CDR3 here is CASSWDRHYQPQHF. The CDR3 nucleotides read TGTGCCAGCAGTTGGGACAGGCACTATCAGCCCCAGCATTTT. The chain recombines TRBV6-6 with TRBJ1-5; 8 positions agree with TRBD1. Looked up from germline, CDR1 is MNHNY and CDR2 is SVGAGI (reference sequence). The V segment lost 4 bases and the J segment 5 bases; nucleotides outside the gene matches: 4. The CDR3 runs 14 residues.

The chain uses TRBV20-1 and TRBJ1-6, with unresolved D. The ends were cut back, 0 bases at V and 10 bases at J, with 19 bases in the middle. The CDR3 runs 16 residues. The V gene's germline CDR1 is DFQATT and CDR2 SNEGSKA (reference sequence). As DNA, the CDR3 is TGCAGTGCTAGAGACCATGAACGAGGATTGGGATCACCCCTCCACTTT. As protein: CSARDHERGLGSPLHF.

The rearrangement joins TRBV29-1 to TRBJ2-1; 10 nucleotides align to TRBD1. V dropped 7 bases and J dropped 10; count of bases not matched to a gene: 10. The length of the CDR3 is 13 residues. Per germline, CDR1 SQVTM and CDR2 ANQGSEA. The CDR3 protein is CSAGTGENIEQFF. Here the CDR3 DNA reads TGCAGCGCTGGGACAGGGGAGAACATAGAGCAGTTCTTC.

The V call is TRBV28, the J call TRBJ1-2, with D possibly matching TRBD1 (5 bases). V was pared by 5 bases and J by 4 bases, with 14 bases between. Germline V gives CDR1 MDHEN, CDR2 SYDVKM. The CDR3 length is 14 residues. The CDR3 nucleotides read TGTGCCAGCAGTCCGACGGGACTTGGCTATGGCTACACCTTC. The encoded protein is CASSPTGLGYGYTF.

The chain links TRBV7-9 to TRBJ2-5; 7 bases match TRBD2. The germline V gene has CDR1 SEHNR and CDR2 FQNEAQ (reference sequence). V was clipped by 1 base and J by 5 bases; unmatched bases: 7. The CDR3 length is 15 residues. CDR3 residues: CASSLVEAGVETQYF. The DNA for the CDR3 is TGTGCCAGCAGCTTAGTGGAGGCGGGGGTCGAGACCCAGTACTTC.

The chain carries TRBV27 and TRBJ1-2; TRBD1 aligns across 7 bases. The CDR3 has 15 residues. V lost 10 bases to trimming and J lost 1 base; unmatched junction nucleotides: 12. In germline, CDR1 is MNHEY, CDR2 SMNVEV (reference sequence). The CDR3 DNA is TGTGCCACCTTGGACAGGAGATCATTTAACTATGGCTACACCTTC. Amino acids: CATLDRRSFNYGYTF.

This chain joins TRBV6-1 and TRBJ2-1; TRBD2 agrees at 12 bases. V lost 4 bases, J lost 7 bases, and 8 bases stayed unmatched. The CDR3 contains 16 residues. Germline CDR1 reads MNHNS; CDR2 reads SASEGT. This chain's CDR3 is CASSARTSGKGNEQFF. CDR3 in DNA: TGTGCCAGCAGTGCCAGGACTAGCGGGAAGGGGAATGAGCAGTTCTTC.

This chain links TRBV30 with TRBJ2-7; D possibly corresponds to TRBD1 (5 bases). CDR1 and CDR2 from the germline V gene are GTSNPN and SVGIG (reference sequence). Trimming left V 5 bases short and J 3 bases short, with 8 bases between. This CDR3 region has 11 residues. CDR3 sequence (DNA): TGTGCCTGGGCTACAGGCTACGAGCAGTACTTC. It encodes CAWATGYEQYF. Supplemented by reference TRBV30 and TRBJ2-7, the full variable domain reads SQTIHQWPATLVQPVGSPLSLECTVEGTSNPNLYWYRQAAGRGLQLLFYSVGIGQISSEVPQNLSASRPQDRQFILSSKKLLLSDSGFYLCAWATGYEQYFGPGTRLTVT.

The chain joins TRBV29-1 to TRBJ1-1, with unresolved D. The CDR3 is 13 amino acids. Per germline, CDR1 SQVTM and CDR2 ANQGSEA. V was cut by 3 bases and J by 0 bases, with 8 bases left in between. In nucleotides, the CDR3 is TGCAGCGTTGACCCCCTTTTGAACACTGAAGCTTTCTTT. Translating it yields CSVDPLLNTEAFF.

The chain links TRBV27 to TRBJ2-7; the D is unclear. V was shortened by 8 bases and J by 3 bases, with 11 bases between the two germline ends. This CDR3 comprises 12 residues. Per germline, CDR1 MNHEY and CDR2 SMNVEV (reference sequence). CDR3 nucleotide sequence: TGTGCCAGCGGGCACAACCTCTACGAGCAGTACTTC. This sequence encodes CASGHNLYEQYF.

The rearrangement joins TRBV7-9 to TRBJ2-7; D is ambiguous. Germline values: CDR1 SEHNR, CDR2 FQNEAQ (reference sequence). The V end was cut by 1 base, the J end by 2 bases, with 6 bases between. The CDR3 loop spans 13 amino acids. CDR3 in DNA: TGTGCCAGCAGCTTAGAAGCCCCCTACGAGCAGTACTTC. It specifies CASSLEAPYEQYF.

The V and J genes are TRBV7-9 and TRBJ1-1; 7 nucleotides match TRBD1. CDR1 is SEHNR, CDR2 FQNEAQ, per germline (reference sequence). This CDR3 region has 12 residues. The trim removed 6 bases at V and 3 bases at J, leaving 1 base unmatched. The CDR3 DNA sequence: TGTGCCAGCAGTCAGGGGGACACTGAAGCTTTCTTT. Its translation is CASSQGDTEAFF.

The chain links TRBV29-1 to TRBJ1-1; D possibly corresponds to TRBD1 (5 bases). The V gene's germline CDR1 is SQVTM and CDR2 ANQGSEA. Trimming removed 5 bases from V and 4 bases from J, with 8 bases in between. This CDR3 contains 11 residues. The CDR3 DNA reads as TGCAGCGTTCGGCAGGGCACTGAAGCTTTCTTT. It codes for CSVRQGTEAFF.

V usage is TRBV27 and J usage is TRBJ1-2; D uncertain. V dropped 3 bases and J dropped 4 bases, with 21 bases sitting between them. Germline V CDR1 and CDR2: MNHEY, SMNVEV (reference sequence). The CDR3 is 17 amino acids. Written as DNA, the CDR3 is TGTGCCAGCAGTTTCCTTCCCCGGCAGGCCCTTCCCTATGGCTACACCTTC. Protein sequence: CASSFLPRQALPYGYTF.

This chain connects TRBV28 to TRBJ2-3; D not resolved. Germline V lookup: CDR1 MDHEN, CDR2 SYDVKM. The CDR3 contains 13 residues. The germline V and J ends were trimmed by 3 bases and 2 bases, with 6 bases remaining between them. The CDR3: CASSFGLTDTQYF. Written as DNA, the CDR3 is TGTGCCAGCAGTTTCGGCCTCACAGATACGCAGTATTTT.

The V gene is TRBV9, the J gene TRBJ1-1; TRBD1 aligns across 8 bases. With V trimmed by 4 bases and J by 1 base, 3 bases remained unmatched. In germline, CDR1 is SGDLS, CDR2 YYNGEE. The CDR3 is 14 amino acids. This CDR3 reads CASSSGQGNTEAFF. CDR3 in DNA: TGTGCCAGCAGCTCCGGACAGGGGAACACTGAAGCTTTCTTT. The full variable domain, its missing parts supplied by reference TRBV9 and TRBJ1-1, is DSGVTQTPKHLITATGQRVTLRCSPRSGDLSVYWYQQSLDQGLQFLIQYYNGEERAKGNILERFSAQQFPDLHSELNLSSLELGDSALYFCASSSGQGNTEAFFGQGTRLTVV.

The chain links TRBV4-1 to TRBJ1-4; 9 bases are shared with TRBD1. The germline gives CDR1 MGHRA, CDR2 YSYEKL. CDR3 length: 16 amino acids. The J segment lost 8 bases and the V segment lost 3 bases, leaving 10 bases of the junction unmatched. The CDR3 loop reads CASSQSGTGRSEKLFF. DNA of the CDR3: TGCGCCAGCAGCCAGTCGGGGACAGGGAGAAGCGAAAAACTGTTTTTT.

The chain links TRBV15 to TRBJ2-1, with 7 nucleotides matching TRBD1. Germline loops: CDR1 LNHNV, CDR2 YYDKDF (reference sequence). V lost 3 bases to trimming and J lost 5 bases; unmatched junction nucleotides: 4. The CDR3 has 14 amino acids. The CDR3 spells CATSSRDSHNEQFF. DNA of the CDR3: TGTGCCACCAGCAGTCGGGACAGCCACAATGAGCAGTTCTTC.

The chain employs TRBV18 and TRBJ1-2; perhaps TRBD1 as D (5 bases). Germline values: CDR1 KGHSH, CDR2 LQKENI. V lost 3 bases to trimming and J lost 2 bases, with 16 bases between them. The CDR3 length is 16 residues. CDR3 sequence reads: CASSPDAGWKNYGYTF. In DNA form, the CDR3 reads TGTGCCAGCTCACCTGATGCAGGGTGGAAGAACTATGGCTACACCTTC.

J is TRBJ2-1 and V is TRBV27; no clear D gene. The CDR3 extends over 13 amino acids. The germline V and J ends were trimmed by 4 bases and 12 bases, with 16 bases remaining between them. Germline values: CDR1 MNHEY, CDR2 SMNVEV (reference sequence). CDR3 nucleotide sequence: TGTGCCAGCAGTTCCCTCCCCAGCATAGGGCAGTTCTTC. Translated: CASSSLPSIGQFF.

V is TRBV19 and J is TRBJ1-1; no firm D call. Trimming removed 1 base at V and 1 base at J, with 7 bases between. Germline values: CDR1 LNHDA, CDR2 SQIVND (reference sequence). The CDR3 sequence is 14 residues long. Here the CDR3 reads CASSIVPANTEAFF. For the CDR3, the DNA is TGTGCCAGTAGTATAGTTCCGGCGAACACTGAAGCTTTCTTT.

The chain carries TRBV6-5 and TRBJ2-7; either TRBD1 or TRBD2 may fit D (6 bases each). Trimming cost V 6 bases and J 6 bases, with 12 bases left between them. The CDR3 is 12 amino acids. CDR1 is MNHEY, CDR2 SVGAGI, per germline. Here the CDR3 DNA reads TGTGCCAGCAGCCCCAGGGGAGGCGAGCAGTACTTC. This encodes CASSPRGGEQYF.

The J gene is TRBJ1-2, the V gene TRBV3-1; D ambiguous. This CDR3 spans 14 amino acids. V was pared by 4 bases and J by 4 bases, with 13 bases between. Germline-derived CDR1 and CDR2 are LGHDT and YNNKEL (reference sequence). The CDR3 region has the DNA TGTGCCAGCAGCCCGGGGTTCGAGGGCTATGGCTACACCTTC. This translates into CASSPGFEGYGYTF.

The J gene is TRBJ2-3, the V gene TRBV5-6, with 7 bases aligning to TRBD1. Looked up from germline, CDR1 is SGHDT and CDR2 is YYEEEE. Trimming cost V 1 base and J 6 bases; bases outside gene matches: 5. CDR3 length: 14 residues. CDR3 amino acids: CASSLRDSGDTQYF. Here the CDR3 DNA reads TGTGCCAGCAGCTTGAGGGACAGTGGCGATACGCAGTATTTT. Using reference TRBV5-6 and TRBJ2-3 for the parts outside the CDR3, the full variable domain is DAGVTQSPTHLIKTRGQQVTLRCSPKSGHDTVSWYQQALGQGPQFIFQYYEEEERQRGNFPDRFSGHQFPNYSSELNVNALLLGDSALYLCASSLRDSGDTQYFGPGTRLTVL.

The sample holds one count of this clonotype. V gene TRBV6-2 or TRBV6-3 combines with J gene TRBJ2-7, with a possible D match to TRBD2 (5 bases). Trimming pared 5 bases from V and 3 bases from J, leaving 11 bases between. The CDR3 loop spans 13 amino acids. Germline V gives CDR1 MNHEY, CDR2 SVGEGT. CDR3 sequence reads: CASSPDFLYEQYF. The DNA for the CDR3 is TGTGCCAGCAGTCCGGACTTCCTCTACGAGCAGTACTTC.

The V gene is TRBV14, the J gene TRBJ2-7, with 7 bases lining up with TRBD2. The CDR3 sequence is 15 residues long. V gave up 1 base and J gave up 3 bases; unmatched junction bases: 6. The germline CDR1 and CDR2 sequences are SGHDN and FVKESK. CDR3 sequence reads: CASSQGAGVYYEQYF. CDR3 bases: TGTGCCAGCAGCCAAGGCGCGGGGGTGTACTACGAGCAGTACTTC.

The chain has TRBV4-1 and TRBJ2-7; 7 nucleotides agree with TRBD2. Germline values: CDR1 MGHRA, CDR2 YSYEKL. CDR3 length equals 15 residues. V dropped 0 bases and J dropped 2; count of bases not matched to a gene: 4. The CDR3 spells CASSQETGGTYEQYF. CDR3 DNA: TGCGCCAGCAGCCAAGAAACGGGGGGTACCTACGAGCAGTACTTC.

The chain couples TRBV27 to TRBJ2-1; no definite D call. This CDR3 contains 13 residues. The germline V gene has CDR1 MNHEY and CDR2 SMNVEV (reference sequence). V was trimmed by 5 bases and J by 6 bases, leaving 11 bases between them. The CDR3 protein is CASSQSGGNEQFF. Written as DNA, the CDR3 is TGTGCCAGCAGTCAATCAGGTGGCAATGAGCAGTTCTTC.

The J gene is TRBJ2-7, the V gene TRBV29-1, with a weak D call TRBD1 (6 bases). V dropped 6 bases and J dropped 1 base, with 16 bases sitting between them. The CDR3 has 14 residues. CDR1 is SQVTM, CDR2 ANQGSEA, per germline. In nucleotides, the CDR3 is TGCAGCGTACCCCGCCGACAGGATTCCTACGAGCAGTACTTC. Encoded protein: CSVPRRQDSYEQYF.

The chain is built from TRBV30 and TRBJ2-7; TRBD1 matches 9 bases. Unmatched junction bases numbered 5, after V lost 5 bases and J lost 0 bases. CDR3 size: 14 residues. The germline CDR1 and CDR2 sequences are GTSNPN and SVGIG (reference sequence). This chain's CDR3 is CAWVDRGFSYEQYF. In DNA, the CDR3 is TGTGCCTGGGTCGACAGGGGGTTCTCCTACGAGCAGTACTTC. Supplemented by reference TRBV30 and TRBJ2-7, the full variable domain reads SQTIHQWPATLVQPVGSPLSLECTVEGTSNPNLYWYRQAAGRGLQLLFYSVGIGQISSEVPQNLSASRPQDRQFILSSKKLLLSDSGFYLCAWVDRGFSYEQYFGPGTRLTVT.

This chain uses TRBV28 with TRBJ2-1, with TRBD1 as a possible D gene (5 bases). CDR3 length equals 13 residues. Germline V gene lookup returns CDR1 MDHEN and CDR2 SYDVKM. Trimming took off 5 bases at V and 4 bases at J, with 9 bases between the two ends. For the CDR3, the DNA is TGTGCCAGCAGTCTACAGGTTTACAATGAGCAGTTCTTC. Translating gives CASSLQVYNEQFF.